Following are 7 T cell receptor beta chains from one sample sequenced in a study of blood T cell repertoires in COVID-19. Libraries were prepared by immunoSEQ multiplex PCR; TCRdb keeps only in-frame clonotypes and omits some of them. The sample lists about 260,000 clones; about 87% were seen once. The specimen sequenced was peripheral blood. These receptors originate from a woman aged 45-65 years with acute or convalescent COVID-19.

Here the CDR3 reads CASSPYSNRGYEGYSNQPQHF. In nucleotides, the CDR3 is TGTGCCAGTAGTCCGTACTCTAACAGGGGCTATGAGGGGTATAGCAATCAGCCCCAGCATTTT. This rearrangement joins TRBV19 to TRBJ1-5; 7 positions match TRBD1. CDR1 and CDR2 (germline): LNHDA, SQIVND (reference sequence). V was pared by 5 bases and J by 0 bases, with 22 bases of the junction left unmatched. The CDR3 has 21 residues.

This sequence joins TRBV5-1 and TRBJ2-3; D possibly corresponds to TRBD1 (5 bases). The germline V gene encodes CDR1 SGHRS and CDR2 YFSETQ. V lost 4 bases and J lost 2, with 11 bases in between. This CDR3 is 14 amino acids long. The CDR3 sequence: CASSLRQNTDTQYF. CDR3 coding DNA: TGCGCCAGCAGCCTCAGACAGAACACAGATACGCAGTATTTT.

The V gene is TRBV28, the J gene TRBJ1-2, with D maybe TRBD1 (5 bases). V lost 6 bases and J 8 bases, leaving 19 bases between the germline ends. CDR1 MDHEN and CDR2 SYDVKM come from the germline V gene. The CDR3 runs to 14 residues. The CDR3 bases are TGTGCCAGCAGGGTATTACAGGTCTCCGGAGGCTACACCTTC. Protein product: CASRVLQVSGGYTF.

This clone was seen more than once but under ten times. This chain uses TRBV5-5 with TRBJ1-2; D is undetermined. V was trimmed by 5 bases and J by 5 bases, leaving 7 bases between them. The CDR3 loop spans 11 amino acids. The germline CDR1 and CDR2 sequences are SGHKS and YYEKEE (reference sequence). DNA of the CDR3: TGTGCCAGCAGTCAGACATATGGCTACACCTTC. Its translation is CASSQTYGYTF.

The chain combines TRBV2 with TRBJ2-2, with TRBD1 matching 12 bases. In germline, CDR1 is SNHLY, CDR2 FYNNEI. The CDR3 is made up of 16 amino acids. J lost 5 bases, V lost 4 bases, and 5 bases had no gene match. The CDR3 here is CASSGDRGPGTGELFF. The CDR3 DNA sequence: TGTGCCAGCAGTGGGGACAGGGGGCCGGGAACCGGGGAGCTGTTTTTT.

The V and J genes are TRBV6-5 and TRBJ1-2; D not certain. CDR1 and CDR2 (germline): MNHEY, SVGAGI. Trimming stripped 6 bases from V and 7 bases from J, with 21 bases between. The CDR3 length is 15 residues. The CDR3 coding sequence is TGTGCCAGCAGCCCCGGCCTCGGACTCCGAGGTGGCTACACCTTC. Its protein product is CASSPGLGLRGGYTF.

The chain has TRBV6-1 and TRBJ1-5, with 9 positions matching TRBD1. Germline CDR1 and CDR2: MNHNS and SASEGT. This CDR3 has 14 amino acids. V gave up 5 bases and J gave up 4 bases; unmatched junction bases: 3. The CDR3 nucleotides read TGTGCCAGCAGTCGCGGGACAGGGAATCAGCCCCAGCATTTT. It specifies CASSRGTGNQPQHF.